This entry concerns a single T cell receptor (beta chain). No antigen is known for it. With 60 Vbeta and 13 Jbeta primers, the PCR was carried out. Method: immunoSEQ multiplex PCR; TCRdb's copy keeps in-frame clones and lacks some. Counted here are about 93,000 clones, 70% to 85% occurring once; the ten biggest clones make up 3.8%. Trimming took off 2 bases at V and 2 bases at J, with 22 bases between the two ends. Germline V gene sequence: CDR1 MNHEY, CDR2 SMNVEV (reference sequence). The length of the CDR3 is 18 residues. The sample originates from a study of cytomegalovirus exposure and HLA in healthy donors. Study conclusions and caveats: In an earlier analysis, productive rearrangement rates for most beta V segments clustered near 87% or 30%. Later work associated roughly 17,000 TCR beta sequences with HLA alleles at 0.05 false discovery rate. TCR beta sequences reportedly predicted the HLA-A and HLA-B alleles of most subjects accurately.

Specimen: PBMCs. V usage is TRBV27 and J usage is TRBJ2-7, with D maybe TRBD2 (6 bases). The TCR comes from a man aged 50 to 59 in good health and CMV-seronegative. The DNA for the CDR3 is TGTGCCAGCAGTTTAGGACGTAGGGCTAGCGCGATCACCTACGAGCAGTACTTC. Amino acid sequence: CASSLGRRASAITYEQYF.